The clone carrying this T cell receptor beta chain showed up just a few times. Its antigen is not identified. Gene names refer to mouse genes. The read ends 4 residues shy of where the CDR3 ends; the end is completed using the germline J gene. Other DNA sequences within the sample encode an identical CDR3. After removal of 4 bases from V and 0 bases from J, the junction contained 3 bases not matched to a gene. The CDR3 is 14 residues long. Germline CDR1 is FNHDT and CDR2 is SITEND (reference sequence). The record originates from a study of CD8+ T cells in alopecia areata. Study-level information: The approximately 6-10-week-old female C3H/HeJ mice were given skin taken from roughly 6-12-month-old C3H/HeJ graft donors that had spontaneous alopecia. Study-wide points: The study found TCR sharing across patients less clear than in mice, possibly for HLA reasons. Lesional scalp displayed greater clonality than normal scalp, most notably in alopecia totalis/universalis.

Extraction of RNA preceded its reverse transcription into cDNA, which served as the sequencing template. Using immunoSEQ multiplex PCR, the repertoire was profiled, and TCRdb retains in-frame clones only, with some absent. Found here are approximately 300,000 clones, no singletons; the ten largest cover roughly 1.2%. The study sorted pooled cutaneous lymph node cells by CD4, CD8alpha, NKG2D, NKG2ACE and other markers. The clonotype was recovered from a C3H/HeJ mouse with alopecia areata. Mouse MHC haplotype: H2-k. This chain links TRBV19 with TRBJ1-2; 7 nucleotides align to TRBD1. The specimen sequenced was CD4+ T cells sorted from a lymph node. Partial CDR3 DNA: TGTGCCAGCAGTCGACAGGGTTCAAACTCC. Protein sequence: CASSRQGSNS. The CDR3 in full is CASSRQGSNSDYTF.